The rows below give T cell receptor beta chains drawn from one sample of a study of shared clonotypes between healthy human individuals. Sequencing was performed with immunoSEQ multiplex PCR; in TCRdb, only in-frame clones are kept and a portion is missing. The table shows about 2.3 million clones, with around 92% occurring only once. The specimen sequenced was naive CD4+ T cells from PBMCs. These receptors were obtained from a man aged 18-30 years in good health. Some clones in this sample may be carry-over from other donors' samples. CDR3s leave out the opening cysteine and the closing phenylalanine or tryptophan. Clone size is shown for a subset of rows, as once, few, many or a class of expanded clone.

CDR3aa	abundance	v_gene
ASATGGRTGGYT	.	TRBV28
AISELELAEAERAKNIQY	.	TRBV10-3
ASSLKGQDTEAF	.	TRBV5-1
ASSLVSGGWETQY	once	TRBV11-2
ASSLHGGTATYEQY	.	TRBV5-1
ASSFSGRGNEQF	.	TRBV2
SAGTDNEQF	.	TRBV20-1
ASSGGDRARTQY	.	TRBV2
ASSPQTGQETQY	.	TRBV7-2
ASTPGGETQY	.	TRBV7-9
ASSPGGRGYGYT	.	TRBV2
ASSRPPGLAGPDTQY	once	TRBV28
ASSSQRGDTQY	.	TRBV27
ASSFWLDQPQH	.	TRBV28
ASSEAAGSRGYT	.	TRBV2
ASSLFSGRTLTNEQF	.	TRBV28
ASSQEHRGSGGREQF	.	TRBV4-1
ASSRTRDNEQF	.	TRBV5-1
ASSYSRSPIVPEAF	.	TRBV6-5
ASSQPKPGTRNEQY	.	TRBV21-1
ASTRQATQETQY	once	TRBV2
ASDRGRGLGEQF	.	TRBV28
AGGRRSYEQY	.	TRBV30
ASSFKGGPYEQY	.	TRBV27
ASASLGLLADTQY	.	TRBV7-2
ASSPGGIAYEQY	.	TRBV28
ASSRGLTGELF	.	TRBV7-3
ASSLPGPETQY	.	TRBV5-1
ASSLSDSNQPQH	.	TRBV27
ASSGESTDTQY	.	TRBV2
ASSPGGMDGYT	.	TRBV18
ASSLMRGRGKGELF	.	TRBV4-1
AWSVGYGYT	.	TRBV30
ASSPPVGEQF	.	TRBV28
ASSPQVQETQY	.	TRBV28
ASSLRSFNEQF	.	TRBV6-5
ASSLGGGPVYEQY	.	TRBV11-3
ASNVEGTGELF	.	TRBV7-6
ASSIDGDYGYT	.	TRBV19
ASSHWAGGTSSYNEQF	.	TRBV5-1
ASSQGQGKGNEQF	.	TRBV9
ASSGGLAISYEQY	.	TRBV5-6
ASSIRTSSNQPQH	once	TRBV19
ASTPGQGFGSEEKLF	.	TRBV28
ASLPNPTANEKLF	once	TRBV5-1
ASSTGVNPEEAF	.	TRBV5-4
ASSGLGRGDQPQH	.	TRBV27
ASRRTVTGELF	.	TRBV2
ASSLRREWRETQY	.	TRBV5-6